Only a few counts were recorded for the clone carrying this T cell receptor beta chain. The data derive from a study of blood T cell repertoires in COVID-19. Study background: In each case, the material was cDNA or gDNA derived from T cells, B-cell-depleted T cells, or PBMCs.

There are 14 residues in the CDR3. The trim removed 4 bases at V and 6 bases at J, leaving 5 bases unmatched. Germline V gene sequence: CDR1 KGHSH, CDR2 LQKENI. Per the authors' pipeline: By means of reference gene primer amplification, nucleated cell counts were estimated. Libraries were prepared by immunoSEQ multiplex PCR; TCRdb keeps only in-frame clonotypes and omits some of them. Clonal size and the V and J genes are those of that table, whereas D and trimming came from the DNA. Here the sample spans about 280,000 clones, over 85% being singletons. Seattle-derived patients entered the study during active infection and were followed longitudinally.

The chain links TRBV18 to TRBJ1-5, with 8 bases identical to TRBD1. The specimen sequenced was peripheral blood. The sequence was collected from a woman aged 25 to 39 with COVID-19, enrolled during active disease. DNA of the CDR3: TGTGCCAGCTCACTCTCAGGGGGCCGTCAGCCCCAGCATTTT. Translated: CASSLSGGRQPQHF. Drawing the rest from reference TRBV18 and TRBJ1-5, the complete variable domain is NAGVMQNPRHLVRRRGQEARLRCSPMKGHSHVYWYRQLPEEGLKFMVYLQKENIIDESGMPKERFSAEFPKEGPSILRIQQVVRGDSAAYFCASSLSGGRQPQHFGDGTRLSIL.